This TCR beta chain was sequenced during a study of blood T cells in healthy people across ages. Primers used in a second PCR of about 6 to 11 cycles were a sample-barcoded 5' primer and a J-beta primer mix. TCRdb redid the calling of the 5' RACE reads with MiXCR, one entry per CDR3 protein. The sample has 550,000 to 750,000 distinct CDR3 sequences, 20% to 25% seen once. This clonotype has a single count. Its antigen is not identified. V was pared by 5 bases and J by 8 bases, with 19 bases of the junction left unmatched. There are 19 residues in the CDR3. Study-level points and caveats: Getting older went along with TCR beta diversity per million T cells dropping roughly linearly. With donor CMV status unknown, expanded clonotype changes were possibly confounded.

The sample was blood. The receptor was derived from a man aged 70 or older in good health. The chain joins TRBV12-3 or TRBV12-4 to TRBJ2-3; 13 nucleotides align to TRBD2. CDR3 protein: CASSPRGTSGASDKSTQYF. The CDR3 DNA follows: TGTGCCAGCAGTCCCCGAGGGACTAGCGGGGCGTCGGACAAGAGTACGCAGTATTTT.